This T cell receptor (beta chain) was retrieved from a study of blood T cell repertoires in COVID-19. Whole-study context: T cells, B-cell-depleted T cells, or PBMCs provided the cDNA or gDNA that served as material.

In the original processing: How many nucleated cells were present was estimated from reference gene primer amplification. Clones were sequenced by immunoSEQ multiplex PCR, and TCRdb holds only the in-frame ones, with some missing. That table gives V, J and clone size, and the DNA gave D and trimming. The profile covers approximately 280,000 clones, with approximately 85% appearing a single time and around 10% taken by the ten largest. The germline gives CDR1 LNHDA, CDR2 SQIVND (reference sequence). Trimming left V 5 bases short and J 0 bases short, with 14 bases between. This CDR3 has 16 residues. The origin of this receptor is a woman in her 70s with acute or convalescent COVID-19. The V call is TRBV19, the J call TRBJ2-1; TRBD1 is a possible D gene (5 bases). Sample: peripheral blood. The CDR3 spells CASSPRQLSSYNEQFF. The CDR3, as DNA: TGTGCCAGTAGTCCCCGACAGCTTAGCTCCTACAATGAGCAGTTCTTC.